Listed here are 13 T cell receptor beta chains from one sample, sequenced in a study of CD8+CD57+ T cells in acquired aplastic anemia. Profiles of TCR beta VDJ and CDR3 were generated from a genomic DNA template. MiXCR, applied by TCRdb to the reads, yields one record per CDR3 protein. The sample carries some 160,000 distinct CDR3 sequences, 40% to 50% recorded once. All sequencing subjects had displayed CD8+CD57+ cell expansion on flow cytometry. Sample: sorted CD4+, CD8+, or CD8+CD57+ T cells (not recorded which) from PBMCs. The receptors were sampled from a human donor with aplastic anemia.

This clonotype has a handful of counts. The genes are TRBV2 and TRBJ2-1; 11 bases are a match to TRBD2. The trim removed 6 bases at V and 8 bases at J, leaving 3 bases unmatched. CDR3 length: 13 amino acids. The germline V gene encodes CDR1 SNHLY and CDR2 FYNNEI. CDR3 DNA sequence: TGTGCCAGCAGAACTAGCGGGAGTGATGAGCAGTTCTTC. Amino acid sequence: CASRTSGSDEQFF.

This clonotype was seen at least ten times. The chain links TRBV29-1 to TRBJ1-1; D is undetermined. The CDR3 has 12 residues. Deletions cut 3 bases from V and 6 bases from J, with 11 bases between. Germline-derived CDR1 and CDR2 are SQVTM and ANQGSEA. As DNA, the CDR3 is TGCAGCGTTGAGGACCCGCGGGCTGAAGCTTTCTTT. Translating gives CSVEDPRAEAFF.

J is TRBJ2-7 and V is TRBV7-9; D assignment may be TRBD1 or TRBD2 (5 bases each). V lost 5 bases to trimming and J lost 7 bases, with 15 bases between them. Looked up from germline, CDR1 is SEHNR and CDR2 is FQNEAQ (reference sequence). The CDR3 totals 13 residues. CDR3 protein: CASSGDPGNEQYF. The CDR3 DNA reads TGTGCCAGCAGCGGGGACCCGGGCAATGAGCAGTACTTC.

This clonotype was seen repeatedly, ten times or more. The chain has TRBV6-4 and TRBJ1-5; no firm D call. Trimming took 5 bases from V and 15 from J, leaving 8 bases between them. CDR3 length: 9 residues. Germline values: CDR1 MRHNA, CDR2 SNTAGT. The DNA of the CDR3 is TGTGCCAGCAGTACCGGGCGGCATTTT. Translating it yields CASSTGRHF.

This clonotype was seen a handful of times. The chain employs TRBV6-1 and TRBJ1-2; D possibly corresponds to TRBD1 (6 bases). CDR1 and CDR2 from the germline V gene are MNHNS and SASEGT. Between the trimmed V and J ends, which lost 6 bases and 2 bases, there was a span of 19 bases. There are 16 residues in the CDR3. This CDR3 reads CASSPLRVGGNYGYTF. For the CDR3, the DNA is TGTGCCAGCAGCCCTCTGAGGGTAGGGGGGAACTATGGCTACACCTTC.

This clonotype was counted at least ten times. This sequence joins TRBV9 and TRBJ2-7; 11 nucleotides align to TRBD2. With V trimmed by 4 bases and J by 5 bases, 8 bases remained unmatched. There are 15 residues in the CDR3. Per the germline V gene, CDR1 is SGDLS and CDR2 is YYNGEE. CDR3 DNA: TGTGCCAGCAGCCCCCGGATAGCGGGAGGGCACGAGCAGTACTTC. Translated, it gives CASSPRIAGGHEQYF.

This clonotype was seen ten or more times. This rearrangement joins TRBV7-8 to TRBJ1-2; D may be TRBD1 (5 bases). There are 16 residues in the CDR3. CDR1 SGHVS and CDR2 FQNEAQ come from the germline V gene. V was pared by 0 bases and J by 3 bases, with 14 bases between. The CDR3 region is CASSLADGRAYYGYTF. Here the CDR3 DNA reads TGTGCCAGCAGCTTAGCGGATGGCAGGGCCTACTATGGCTACACCTTC.

The table lists this clonotype with many counts. This chain links TRBV29-1 with TRBJ2-3; TRBD1 aligns across 10 bases. The CDR3 has 14 residues. From germline, CDR1 is SQVTM and CDR2 ANQGSEA. Trimming cost V 1 base and J 6 bases; bases outside gene matches: 4. The CDR3 DNA reads TGCAGCGTTGAAGGACAGGGGGCGCAGGATACGCAGTATTTT. This gives the protein CSVEGQGAQDTQYF.

The chain has TRBV7-9 and TRBJ2-2; D uncertain. This CDR3 is 13 amino acids long. Trimming removed 4 bases at V and 4 bases at J, with 7 bases between. Germline V gene sequence: CDR1 SEHNR, CDR2 FQNEAQ (reference sequence). CDR3 in DNA: TGTGCCAGCAGCTCCTCTATCACCGGGGAGCTGTTTTTT. It encodes CASSSSITGELFF.

This chain connects TRBV25-1 to TRBJ1-1; possibly TRBD1 for D (5 bases). The V gene lost 1 base and the J gene lost 7 bases, with 13 bases spanning the gap. CDR3 size: 14 residues. Germline V CDR1 and CDR2: MGHDK, SYGVNS. The CDR3 is CASSEFRAGSEAFF. Here the CDR3 DNA reads TGTGCCAGCAGTGAATTTCGGGCAGGGAGTGAAGCTTTCTTT.

This clonotype appeared a few times. This chain joins TRBV15 and TRBJ2-7, with 7 bases fitting TRBD1. The germline V gene has CDR1 LNHNV and CDR2 YYDKDF (reference sequence). The CDR3 has 14 residues. Losses at the gene ends were 5 bases for V and 6 bases for J; bases not matched to a gene: 10. CDR3 amino acids: CATSGRQGRAEQYF. As DNA, the CDR3 is TGTGCCACCAGCGGGAGACAGGGTCGAGCCGAGCAGTACTTC.

In its sample, this clonotype was seen many times. The V call is TRBV20-1, the J call TRBJ2-7; D is perhaps TRBD1 (6 bases). Germline V gene data show CDR1 as DFQATT and CDR2 as SNEGSKA (reference sequence). Trimming shortened V by 3 bases and J by 3 bases, and 15 bases separated the two germline ends. The CDR3 totals 14 residues. CDR3 coding DNA: TGCAGTGCTAGTACAGCAGGGGTAATCTACGAGCAGTACTTC. It is translated as CSASTAGVIYEQYF.

Note on this clonotype: One end of the junction varies from germline; a read error may be responsible. The chain has TRBV7-7 and TRBJ2-2; tentatively, D is TRBD2 (7 bases). The CDR3 spans 16 residues. Germline assignment: CDR1 SSHAT and CDR2 FNYEAQ (reference sequence). The DNA of the CDR3 is TGTGCTAGCAGCTTAGGGGGGGGCCGCGACACCGGGGAGCTGTTTTTT. Translation gives CASSLGGGRDTGELFF.